This T cell receptor beta chain was observed in a study of T cells in localized non-small cell lung cancer. The repertoire was sequenced with immunoSEQ multiplex PCR; TCRdb's copy has only in-frame clones and lacks some. In the table there are about 26,000 clones, about 84% of which are singletons. With regard to this clone: Its specificity is not known.

Germline assignment: CDR1 SGHTA and CDR2 FQGNSA. The CDR3 is 10 amino acids. V gave up 6 bases and J gave up 4 bases, with 3 bases separating them. Study-level points and caveats: A median of roughly 57 clones ranked among the top 100 in tumor appeared in adjacent lung. The study sequenced only one region of the tumor. As a result, intratumor heterogeneity could not be excluded and remains possible. A denser population of T cells in blood accompanied longer overall survival.

This chain links TRBV7-2 with TRBJ2-5; the D is unclear. The origin of this receptor is a man aged 40 to 69 with stage III squamous cell lung carcinoma. Sample: peripheral blood, taken before any cancer treatment. The CDR3 DNA sequence: TGTGCCAGCAGGCTAGAGACCCAGTACTTC. Protein: CASRLETQYF.